The source of this T cell receptor (beta chain) is a study of T cells in Graves' hyperthyroidism and ophthalmopathy. About the study: Peripheral blood draws took place at initial diagnosis, ahead of any treatment.

Amplified TCR beta CDR3 regions derived from RNA transcripts. The TCR CDR3 first-round RT-PCR relied on the HTBI primer set. TCRdb reanalysed the multiplex PCR reads using MiXCR and keeps one entry per CDR3 protein. The table includes around 390,000 distinct CDR3 sequences, about 15% detected once. About this clonotype itself: Its antigen is not identified.

The CDR3 has 15 residues. V gave up 2 bases and J gave up 1 base; unmatched junction bases: 4. Germline CDR1 is SGHNT and CDR2 is YYREEE (reference sequence). With duration under 3 months, ophthalmopathy was active: Clinical Activity Score at least 3, NOSPECS at least 4. Findings and caveats of the study: A 13 V-J model separated ophthalmopathy from stable hyperthyroidism. In the blood, most expanded thyroid clonotypes above 0.001 appeared as well.

Sequencing input: blood. The clonotype originates from a woman aged 25 to 45 with Graves' ophthalmopathy. This sequence joins TRBV5-4 and TRBJ2-7, with 9 nucleotides matching TRBD1. The CDR3 DNA is TGTGCCAGCAGCTTACAGGGGGCGGGATCCTACGAGCAGTACTTC. Its translation: CASSLQGAGSYEQYF.